Listed below are T cell receptor beta chains from one sample, sequenced in a study of blood T cells in healthy people across ages. TCRdb redid the calling of the 5' RACE reads with MiXCR, one entry per CDR3 protein. This table has 600,000 or so distinct CDR3 sequences, 40% to 50% appearing once. The sample consisted of blood. All receptors derive from an elderly man in good health. Each CDR3 is given with its conserved first and last residue. The D gene is left open where the match is weak. Expanded clones are given a class, and other clones once, few, many or no size at all.

16 | few | TRBJ2-3 | TRBD2 | TRBV10-3 | TGTGCCATCAGTGACACTAGCGGGGGAGGGACAGATACGCAGTATTTT | CAISDTSGGGTDTQYF
15 | few | TRBJ1-2 | - | TRBV4-1 | TGCGCCAGCAGCCAAGAGCTCCGGGACAACTATGGCTACACCTTC | CASSQELRDNYGYTF
14 | - | TRBJ2-2 | TRBD2 | TRBV7-9 | TGTGCCAGCAGGCGGGAGTCGAATACCGGGGAGCTGTTTTTT | CASRRESNTGELFF
15 | once | TRBJ2-3 | TRBD1 | TRBV7-9 | TGTGCCAGCACCAAACAGGGGGGCCGCACAGATACGCGGTATTTT | CASTKQGGRTDTRYF
17 | few | TRBJ2-3 | - | TRBV6-2/TRBV6-3 | TGTGCCAGCAGTTCATCGGGATCCGTCTGGGGAACAGATACGCAGTATTTT | CASSSSGSVWGTDTQYF
15 | - | TRBJ2-7 | - | TRBV9 | TGTGCCAGCAGCCCATCCGGGACGGGGACCTACGAGCAGTACTTC | CASSPSGTGTYEQYF
15 | - | TRBJ2-7 | TRBD2 | TRBV20-1 | TGCAGTGCGAAAGGCCCTAGCGGGGGTTTGAGGGAGCAGTACTTC | CSAKGPSGGLREQYF
16 | - | TRBJ2-4 | - | TRBV6-2/TRBV6-3 | - | CASSYFGRGSGYERYF
13 | - | TRBJ1-2 | TRBD1 | TRBV4-3 | TGCGCCAGCAGCGGACAGGGGGTATCTGGCTACACCTTC | CASSGQGVSGYTF
12 | - | TRBJ2-7 | - | TRBV7-2 | TGTGCCAGCAGCTCCCAGCGGAGGGAGCAGTACTTC | CASSSQRREQYF
16 | once | TRBJ1-1 | - | TRBV11-1 | TGTGCCAGCAGCTCCCAAAGCGCAGGGACGGGGACTGAAGCTTTCTTT | CASSSQSAGTGTEAFF
15 | - | TRBJ2-2 | TRBD1 | TRBV12-3/TRBV12-4 | TGTGCCAGCAGCCCTACAGGGGGCAGTCACGGGGAGCTGTTTTTT | CASSPTGGSHGELFF
16 | - | TRBJ1-1 | - | TRBV4-1 | TGCGCCAGCAGCCAAGATTGGGCGGGGTTGGGCACTGAAGCTTTCTTT | CASSQDWAGLGTEAFF
17 | - | TRBJ2-3 | - | TRBV20-1 | TGCAGTGCTCCTGACAGGGGTCGGAGCGGGAGTTCAGATACGCAGTATTTT | CSAPDRGRSGSSDTQYF
15 | many | TRBJ2-7 | - | TRBV6-5 | TGTGCCAGCAGTTACTCGATCCAGGAAGCCTACGAGCAGTACTTC | CASSYSIQEAYEQYF
15 | - | TRBJ2-2 | TRBD1 | TRBV4-3 | TGCGCCAGCAGCTCTCACAGGGGGCTAACCGGGGAGCTGTTTTTT | CASSSHRGLTGELFF
16 | - | TRBJ2-1 | TRBD2 | TRBV7-2 | TGTGCCAGCAGCTTAGATTGGCGAGCGGGAGTAGATGAGCAGTTCTTC | CASSLDWRAGVDEQFF
17 | once | TRBJ2-5 | TRBD1 | TRBV12-3/TRBV12-4 | TGTGCCAGCAGTGATACTTCCGGGACAGGGGGTCAAGAGACCCAGTACTTC | CASSDTSGTGGQETQYF
14 | many | TRBJ2-3 | - | TRBV6-6 | TGTGCCAGCAGTTACTCGGAGCACACAGATACGCAGTATTTT | CASSYSEHTDTQYF
15 | few | TRBJ1-3 | - | TRBV5-6 | TGTGCCAGCAGCTTCGGTCGGTCGAGGGGAAACACCATATATTTT | CASSFGRSRGNTIYF
12 | - | TRBJ2-3 | TRBD2 | TRBV30 | TGTGCCTGGGGGAGGGTTGGGGATACGCAGTATTTT | CAWGRVGDTQYF
16 | - | TRBJ1-4 | - | TRBV7-2 | TGTGCCAGCAGCTTAACGGGCTCCACGACTAATGAAAAACTGTTTTTT | CASSLTGSTTNEKLFF
11 | few | TRBJ2-2 | - | TRBV5-4 | TGTGCCAGCAGCTTTAGTGGGGAGCTGTTTTTT | CASSFSGELFF
12 | - | TRBJ2-1 | TRBD1 | TRBV20-1 | TGCAGTGTTACGACAGGGATCGATGAGCAGTTCTTC | CSVTTGIDEQFF
12 | - | TRBJ1-6 | - | TRBV9 | TGTGCCAGCAGCGTAACTAATTCACCCCTCCACTTT | CASSVTNSPLHF
11 | - | TRBJ2-7 | - | TRBV7-9 | TGTGCCAGCAGCCTTTCATCCGAGCAGTACTTC | CASSLSSEQYF
14 | - | TRBJ1-1 | TRBD1 | TRBV6-2/TRBV6-3 | TGTGCCGGCAGTCGGACAGGGGGAAGGGCTGAAGCTTTCTTT | CAGSRTGGRAEAFF
14 | - | TRBJ2-5 | TRBD1 | TRBV5-1 | TGCGCCAGCAGCCCAGGGACAGGCCGAGAGACCCAGTACTTC | CASSPGTGRETQYF